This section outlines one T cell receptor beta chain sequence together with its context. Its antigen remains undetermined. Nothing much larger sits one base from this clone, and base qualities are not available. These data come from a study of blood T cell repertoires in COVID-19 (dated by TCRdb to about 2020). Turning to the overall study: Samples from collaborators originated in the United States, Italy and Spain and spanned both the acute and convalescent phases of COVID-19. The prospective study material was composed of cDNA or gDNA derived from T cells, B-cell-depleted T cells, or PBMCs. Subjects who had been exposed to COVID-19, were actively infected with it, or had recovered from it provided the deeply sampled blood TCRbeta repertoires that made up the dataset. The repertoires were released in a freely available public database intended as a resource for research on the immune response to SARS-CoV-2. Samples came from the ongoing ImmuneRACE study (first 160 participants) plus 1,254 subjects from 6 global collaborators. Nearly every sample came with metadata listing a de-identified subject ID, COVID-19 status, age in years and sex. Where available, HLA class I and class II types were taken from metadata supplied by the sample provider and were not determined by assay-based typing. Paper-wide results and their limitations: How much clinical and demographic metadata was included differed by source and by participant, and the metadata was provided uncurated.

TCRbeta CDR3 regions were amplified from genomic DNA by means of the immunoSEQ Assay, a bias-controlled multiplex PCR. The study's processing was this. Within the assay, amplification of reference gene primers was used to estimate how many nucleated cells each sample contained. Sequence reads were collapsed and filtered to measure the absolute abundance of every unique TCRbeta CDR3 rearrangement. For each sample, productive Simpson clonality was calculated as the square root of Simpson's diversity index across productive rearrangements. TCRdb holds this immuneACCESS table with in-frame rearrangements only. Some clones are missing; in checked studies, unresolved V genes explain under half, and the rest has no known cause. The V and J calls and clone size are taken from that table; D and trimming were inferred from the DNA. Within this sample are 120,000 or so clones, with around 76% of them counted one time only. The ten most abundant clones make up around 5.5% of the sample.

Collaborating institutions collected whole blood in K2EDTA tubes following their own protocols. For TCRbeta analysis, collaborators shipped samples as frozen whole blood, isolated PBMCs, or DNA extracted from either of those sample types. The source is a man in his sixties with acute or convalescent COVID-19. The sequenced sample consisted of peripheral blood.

The CDR3 reads CASGLGTGGNQPQHF. The DNA sequence is given as TGTGCTAGTGGTCTAGGGACAGGCGGCAATCAGCCCCAGCATTTT. The receptor chain draws on TRBV12-5 and TRBJ1-5; 8 middle bases align to TRBD1. Compared with germline, V lacks 5 bases and J lacks 2 bases; bases without a gene match: 5. Based on the germline V gene, the CDR1 and CDR2 sequences are LGHNT and FRNRAP. Counted from cysteine to phenylalanine, this CDR3 has 15 amino acids. Only CDR3 DNA is held: 45 bases, read in frame from base 1.